Below are 8 T cell receptor beta chains sequenced from a single sample in a study of cytomegalovirus exposure and HLA in healthy donors. PCR primers comprised 60 Vbeta and 13 Jbeta primers. Method: immunoSEQ multiplex PCR; TCRdb's copy keeps in-frame clones and lacks some. The sample yields 150,000 to 200,000 clones, 70% to 80% seen once. Sequenced sample: PBMCs. These receptors all stem from a woman aged 50 to 65 in good health and CMV-seronegative.

CDR3 nucleotides: TGTGCCACCAGCAGAGAGTTGCGGGGGGCTGGAGATCAGCCCCAGCATTTT. Protein product: CATSRELRGAGDQPQHF. The chain is built from TRBV15 and TRBJ1-5, with D perhaps matching TRBD1 (6 bases). V lost 0 bases and J 5 bases, leaving 17 bases between the germline ends. Germline V gives CDR1 LNHNV, CDR2 YYDKDF (reference sequence). The CDR3 is 17 amino acids.

The chain couples TRBV5-1 to TRBJ2-3; 10 bases match TRBD2. Germline loops: CDR1 SGHRS, CDR2 YFSETQ. V dropped 1 base and J dropped 6; count of bases not matched to a gene: 8. This CDR3 has 16 residues. The CDR3 sequence: CASSLTAGGAGDTQYF. Here the CDR3 DNA reads TGCGCCAGCAGCTTGACAGCGGGAGGGGCCGGGGATACGCAGTATTTT.

The J gene is TRBJ1-6, the V gene TRBV6-5, with D hard to call. Germline CDR1 MNHEY, CDR2 SVGAGI. The ends were cut back, 5 bases at V and 5 bases at J, with 4 bases in the middle. The CDR3 has 12 amino acids. For the CDR3, the DNA is TGTGCCAGCAGTCGAGATAATTCACCCCTCCACTTT. It is translated as CASSRDNSPLHF.

The CDR3 reads CASSSPGLAGGRGKETQYF. The CDR3 nucleotides read TGTGCCAGCAGTTCTCCGGGACTAGCGGGGGGGCGCGGTAAAGAGACCCAGTACTTC. This chain uses TRBV27 with TRBJ2-5; 16 nucleotides line up with TRBD2. CDR1 and CDR2 (germline): MNHEY, SMNVEV (reference sequence). This CDR3 is 19 amino acids long. The trim removed 4 bases at V and 3 bases at J, leaving 11 bases unmatched.

This clone was seen only once. The gene calls are TRBV10-1 and TRBJ2-2; D possibly corresponds to TRBD2 (6 bases). The CDR3 runs 22 residues. Germline CDR1 reads WNHNN; CDR2 reads SYGVQD (reference sequence). V dropped 0 bases and J dropped 0 bases, with 26 bases sitting between them. For the CDR3, the DNA is TGCGCCAGCAGTGAGTCGTTCCAAGCGACTAGTCCACCAACATCGAACACCGGGGAGCTGTTTTTT. The encoded protein is CASSESFQATSPPTSNTGELFF.

This chain connects TRBV10-3 to TRBJ1-2; 9 positions agree with TRBD1. Germline assignment: CDR1 ENHRY and CDR2 SYGVKD. This CDR3 has 14 residues. V shed 6 bases, J shed 4 bases, and the junction held 6 bases outside the gene matches. CDR3 region: CAIRGEDRGYGYTF. The CDR3 DNA follows: TGTGCCATCAGGGGGGAGGACAGGGGCTATGGCTACACCTTC.

About this clone: Its ends do not fully match the called genes, so a read error is possible. The CDR3 reads CSSSDSRQVFSSFTQPQHF. The CDR3 DNA is TGTTCCAGCAGCGATAGTCGACAGGTATTTTCCAGTTTTACCCAGCCCCAGCATTTT. The rearrangement links TRBV7-9 to TRBJ1-5; the D gene is possibly TRBD1 (6 bases). This CDR3 spans 19 amino acids. CDR1 is SEHNR and CDR2 is FQNEAQ in the germline V gene (reference sequence).

For this clone: Sequence at one end of the junction differs from germline and may be a read error. The V call is TRBV7-9, the J call TRBJ2-2; TRBD1 aligns across 7 bases. Germline V gene lookup returns CDR1 SEHNR and CDR2 FQNEAQ (reference sequence). This CDR3 has 16 amino acids. The CDR3 coding sequence is TGTTCCAGCAGCCGTTGGACAGGTGATAACACCGGGGAGCTGTTTTTT. Amino acid sequence: CSSSRWTGDNTGELFF.